This T cell receptor (beta chain) was identified in a study of PD-1 blockade in mismatch repair-deficient tumors. About the study: Patients had 12 mismatch repair-deficient cancer types, all previously treated and progressing.

The CDR3 contains 16 residues. V was clipped by 1 base and J by 2 bases; unmatched bases: 8. Germline V CDR1 and CDR2: LGHNA, YSLEER. The protocol was immunoSEQ multiplex PCR, while the TCRdb copy is restricted to in-frame clones and leaves out a portion. The data contain around 120,000 clones, roughly 86% of them singletons. This clone was detected once. Its matching antigen is unknown. Study-wide results and caveats: After pembrolizumab, tumor-resident clones rose rapidly, then generally contracted before radiologic responses.

PCR or immunohistochemistry showed mismatch repair deficiency in every enrolled patient. TCR sequencing covered three patients who responded to pembrolizumab. This TCR came from an adult with mismatch repair-deficient cancer. V is TRBV4-3 and J is TRBJ2-7, with TRBD2 matching over 7 bases. Sequenced here: peripheral blood, sampled approximately 69 weeks after starting pembrolizumab. CDR3 residues: CASSQGRSGHTYEQYF. The CDR3 nucleotides are TGCGCCAGCAGCCAAGGGCGTAGCGGGCACACCTACGAGCAGTACTTC.